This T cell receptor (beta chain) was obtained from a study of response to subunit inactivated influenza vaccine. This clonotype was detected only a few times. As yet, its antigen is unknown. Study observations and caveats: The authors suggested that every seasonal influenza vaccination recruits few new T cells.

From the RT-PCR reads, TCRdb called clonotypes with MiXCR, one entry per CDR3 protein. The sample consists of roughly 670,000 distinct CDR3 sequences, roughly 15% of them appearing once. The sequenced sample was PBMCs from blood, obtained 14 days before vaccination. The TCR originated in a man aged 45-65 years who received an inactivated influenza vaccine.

The CDR3 coding sequence is TGCGCCAGCAGCGAGGGACAGGGGGCTGAAGCTTTCTTT. Amino acids: CASSEGQGAEAFF. This chain links TRBV5-1 with TRBJ1-1; 11 nucleotides align to TRBD1. J was trimmed by 6 bases and V by 4 bases; bases with no gene match: 2. Germline-derived CDR1 and CDR2 are SGHRS and YFSETQ. This CDR3 is built from 13 residues.